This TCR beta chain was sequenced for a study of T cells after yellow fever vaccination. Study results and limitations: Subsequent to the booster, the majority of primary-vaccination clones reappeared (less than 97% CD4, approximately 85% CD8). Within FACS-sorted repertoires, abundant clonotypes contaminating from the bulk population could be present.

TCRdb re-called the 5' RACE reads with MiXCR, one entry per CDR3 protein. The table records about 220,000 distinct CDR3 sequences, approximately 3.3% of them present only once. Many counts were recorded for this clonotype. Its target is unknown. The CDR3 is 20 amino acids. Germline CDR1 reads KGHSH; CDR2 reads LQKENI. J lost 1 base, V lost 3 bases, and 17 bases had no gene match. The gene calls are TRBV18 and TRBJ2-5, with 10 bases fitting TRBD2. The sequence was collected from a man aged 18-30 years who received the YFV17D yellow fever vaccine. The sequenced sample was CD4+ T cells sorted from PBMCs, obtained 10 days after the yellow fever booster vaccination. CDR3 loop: CASSPLYRRRSGGSQETQYF. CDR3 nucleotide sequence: TGTGCCAGCTCACCCCTCTATCGGAGACGTAGCGGGGGGTCCCAAGAGACCCAGTACTTC.